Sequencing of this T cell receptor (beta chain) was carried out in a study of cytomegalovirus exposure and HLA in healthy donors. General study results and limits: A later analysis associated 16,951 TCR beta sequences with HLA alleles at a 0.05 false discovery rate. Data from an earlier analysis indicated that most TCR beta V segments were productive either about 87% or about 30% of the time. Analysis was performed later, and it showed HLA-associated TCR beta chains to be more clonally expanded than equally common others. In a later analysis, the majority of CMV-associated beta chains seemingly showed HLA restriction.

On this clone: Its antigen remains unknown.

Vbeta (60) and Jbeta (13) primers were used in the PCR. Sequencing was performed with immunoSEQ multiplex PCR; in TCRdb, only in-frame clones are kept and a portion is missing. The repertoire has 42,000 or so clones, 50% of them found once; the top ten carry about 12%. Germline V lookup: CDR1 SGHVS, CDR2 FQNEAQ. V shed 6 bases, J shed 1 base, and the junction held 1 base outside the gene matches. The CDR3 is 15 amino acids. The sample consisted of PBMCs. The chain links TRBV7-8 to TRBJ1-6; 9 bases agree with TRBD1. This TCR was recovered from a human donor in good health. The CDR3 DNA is TGTGCCAGCAGGACAGGGGGTTCCTATAATTCACCCCTCCACTTT. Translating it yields CASRTGGSYNSPLHF. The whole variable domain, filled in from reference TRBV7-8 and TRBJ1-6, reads GAGVSQSPRYKVAKRGQDVALRCDPISGHVSLFWYQQALGQGPEFLTYFQNEAQLDKSGLPSDRFFAERPEGSVSTLKIQRTQQEDSAVYLCASRTGGSYNSPLHFGNGTRLTVT.